These T cell receptor beta chains were read from a single sample in a study of cytomegalovirus exposure and HLA in healthy donors. The protocol was immunoSEQ multiplex PCR, while the TCRdb copy is restricted to in-frame clones and leaves out a portion. This table holds about 360,000 clones, roughly 90% found once. The sequenced sample consisted of PBMCs. These receptors were taken from a woman between 18 and 30 years old in good health and CMV-seronegative. Each CDR3 is given with its conserved first and last residue. The D gene is left open where the match is weak.

TRBV28	TRBJ1-5	-	CASTGGYRSNQPQHF
TRBV6-1	TRBJ2-5	TRBD2	CASKGSGGGETQYF
TRBV6-6	TRBJ1-1	TRBD1	CASSLGQHTEAFF
TRBV5-4	TRBJ2-2	-	CASSVRFTGELFF
TRBV10-1	TRBJ2-2	-	CASSRQTGELFF
TRBV30	TRBJ1-2	-	CAWGAGGFYGYTF
TRBV6-6	TRBJ2-7	TRBD2	CASSYGAGGLYEQYF
TRBV28	TRBJ1-5	-	CASSYQGPSGGQPQHF
TRBV19	TRBJ2-1	-	CASSGAGSYNEQFF
TRBV28	TRBJ2-5	-	CASSSLRLGQETQYF
TRBV5-1	TRBJ2-2	TRBD2	CASSFYSGGAAGELFF
TRBV4-2	TRBJ1-3	TRBD1	CASSQGRDSGNTIYF
TRBV27	TRBJ1-5	-	CASSLLGGDQPQHF
TRBV27	TRBJ1-2	-	CASSPPPGRVDGYTF
TRBV7-6	TRBJ2-5	TRBD2	CASSAGLAGGPQETQYF
TRBV4-1	TRBJ2-5	-	CASSRGGGFQETQYF
TRBV2	TRBJ2-6	TRBD2	CAIRGGRSGANVLTF
TRBV27	TRBJ2-1	TRBD1	CASSFQGANEQFF
TRBV5-1	TRBJ2-2	TRBD2	CASSPTSGSGTGELFF
TRBV11-2	TRBJ2-5	TRBD2	CASSPSWTSGDLWAETQYF
TRBV7-3	TRBJ2-1	-	CASSLNGGAYNEQFF
TRBV7-9	TRBJ1-1	TRBD1	CASSLGTGAGNTEAFF
TRBV20-1	TRBJ2-7	-	CSASDTRVQYF
TRBV2	TRBJ2-4	-	CASSVNPLDIQYF
TRBV10-3	TRBJ1-2	-	CATSPDKTGYTF
TRBV14	TRBJ2-3	-	CASSQDWTLSPSTDTQYF
TRBV7-9	TRBJ1-1	-	CASSLTGSPNTEAFF